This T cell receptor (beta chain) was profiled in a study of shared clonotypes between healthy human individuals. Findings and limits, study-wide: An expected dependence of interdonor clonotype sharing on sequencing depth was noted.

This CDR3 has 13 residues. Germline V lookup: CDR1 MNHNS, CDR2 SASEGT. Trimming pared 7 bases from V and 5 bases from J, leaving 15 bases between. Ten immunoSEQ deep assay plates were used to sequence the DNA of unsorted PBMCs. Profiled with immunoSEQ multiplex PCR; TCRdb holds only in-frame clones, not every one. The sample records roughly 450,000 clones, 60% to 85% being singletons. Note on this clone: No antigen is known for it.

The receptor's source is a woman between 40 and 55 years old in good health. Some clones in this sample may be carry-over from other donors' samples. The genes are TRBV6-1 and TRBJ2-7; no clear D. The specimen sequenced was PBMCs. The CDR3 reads CASTPSPLDEQYF. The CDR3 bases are TGTGCCAGCACCCCGAGCCCCCTAGACGAGCAGTACTTC.